What follows are 20 T cell receptor beta chains derived from one specimen sequenced in a study of blood T cell repertoires in COVID-19. Using immunoSEQ multiplex PCR, the repertoire was profiled, and TCRdb retains in-frame clones only, with some absent. The sample holds nearly 200,000 clones, approximately 84% seen once. The sequencing input was peripheral blood. These TCRs come from a woman in her sixties or seventies with active or convalescent COVID-19.

This clone was seen a few times. The chain links TRBV6-5 to TRBJ2-7; D gene ambiguous. Per germline, CDR1 MNHEY and CDR2 SVGAGI. V was shortened by 2 bases and J by 5 bases, with 16 bases between the two germline ends. This CDR3 spans 15 amino acids. CDR3 region: CASSYHRIGRDEQYF. The CDR3 bases are TGTGCCAGCAGTTACCATCGTATCGGCCGGGACGAGCAGTACTTC.

This clone was recorded a few times. The chain carries TRBV4-2 and TRBJ2-2; a weak D match, TRBD2 (5 bases). Trimming removed 0 bases from V and 3 bases from J, with 11 bases in between. Per the germline V gene, CDR1 is LGHNA and CDR2 is YNFKEQ. This CDR3 has 16 amino acids. The chain's CDR3 is CASSQDSWEYTGELFF. The DNA for the CDR3 is TGTGCCAGCAGCCAAGATTCGTGGGAGTACACCGGGGAGCTGTTTTTT.

The chain has TRBV7-8 and TRBJ1-5; D is unclear. Trimming left V 5 bases short and J 1 base short, with 6 bases between. Per the germline V gene, CDR1 is SGHVS and CDR2 is FQNEAQ. CDR3 length: 13 amino acids. CDR3 region: CASSHLSNQPQHF. CDR3 DNA: TGTGCCAGCAGCCATTTAAGCAATCAGCCCCAGCATTTT.

This chain joins TRBV5-1 and TRBJ1-5, with 8 bases that match TRBD1. The length of the CDR3 is 17 residues. Germline V CDR1 and CDR2: SGHRS, YFSETQ. V shed 0 bases and J 3 bases; nucleotides not matched to a gene: 8. The CDR3 DNA follows: TGCGCCAGCAGCTTGGAGACAGGGGTGCAGTCCAATCAGCCCCAGCATTTT. Protein product: CASSLETGVQSNQPQHF.

The genes are TRBV6-5 and TRBJ1-1, with 10 bases aligning to TRBD1. This CDR3 is 14 amino acids long. V was clipped by 5 bases and J by 5 bases; unmatched bases: 5. CDR1 is MNHEY, CDR2 SVGAGI, per germline. This chain's CDR3 is CASSPPGQGTEAFF. The DNA for the CDR3 is TGTGCCAGCAGTCCTCCGGGACAGGGGACTGAAGCTTTCTTT.

This chain links TRBV24-1 with TRBJ2-5, with D possibly being TRBD2 (5 bases). V lost 1 base to trimming and J lost 3 bases, with 8 bases between them. The germline CDR1 and CDR2 sequences are KGHDR and SFDVKD. The CDR3 runs 14 residues. The CDR3 reads CATSDFGREETQYF. The DNA for the CDR3 is TGTGCCACCAGTGATTTTGGGAGAGAAGAGACCCAGTACTTC.

The genes are TRBV5-6 and TRBJ2-1, with 12 bases that match TRBD2. This CDR3 spans 18 amino acids. Germline V gives CDR1 SGHDT, CDR2 YYEEEE. J lost 3 bases, V lost 4 bases, and 11 bases had no gene match. The CDR3: CASSPLAGGPRGYNEQFF. In DNA, the CDR3 is TGTGCCAGCAGCCCCCTAGCGGGAGGGCCCAGAGGCTACAATGAGCAGTTCTTC.

The rearrangement joins TRBV2 to TRBJ2-5, with TRBD1 matching over 10 bases. This CDR3 region has 15 residues. Germline V gives CDR1 SNHLY, CDR2 FYNNEI. The V and J ends lost 6 bases and 1 base, in that order; junction bases with no gene match: 5. In DNA form, the CDR3 reads TGTGCCAGCAGGAAAGGGACAGGGGCCCAAGAGACCCAGTACTTC. It is translated as CASRKGTGAQETQYF.

V usage is TRBV29-1 and J usage is TRBJ2-3, with a weak D call TRBD1 (6 bases). The CDR3 loop spans 13 amino acids. V lost 3 bases and J 0 bases, leaving 7 bases between the germline ends. Germline V gene sequence: CDR1 SQVTM, CDR2 ANQGSEA. The DNA for the CDR3 is TGCAGCGTTGAGAGGGGGAGCACAGATACGCAGTATTTT. The encoded protein is CSVERGSTDTQYF.

This clone was detected once. The genes are TRBV11-2 and TRBJ1-4; D is perhaps TRBD1 (6 bases). This CDR3 spans 19 amino acids. Germline CDR1 SGHAT, CDR2 FQNNGV. V lost 5 bases and J lost 4, with 26 bases in between. The CDR3, as DNA: TGTGCCAGCAGCCCCCGGCCGCGGGCGCTTCCACAGGGTAATGAAAAACTGTTTTTT. It encodes CASSPRPRALPQGNEKLFF.

The chain uses TRBV4-1 and TRBJ2-7; 10 nucleotides match TRBD2. V was pared by 1 base and J by 4 bases, with 10 bases of the junction left unmatched. Germline loops: CDR1 MGHRA, CDR2 YSYEKL. This CDR3 has 17 residues. CDR3 sequence (DNA): TGCGCCAGCAGCCAAGGACAGGGCCTAGCGGGAGAGTACGAGCAGTACTTC. Translated: CASSQGQGLAGEYEQYF.

This chain uses TRBV24-1 with TRBJ2-7; no reliable D call. The length of the CDR3 is 13 residues. V lost 4 bases to trimming and J lost 2 bases, with 8 bases between them. Germline V gene data show CDR1 as KGHDR and CDR2 as SFDVKD. The CDR3 region has the DNA TGTGCCACCAGTGACCCAGTAACCTACGAGCAGTACTTC. Its protein is CATSDPVTYEQYF.

The rearrangement uses TRBV5-1 and TRBJ1-2, with 9 bases fitting TRBD1. The CDR3 contains 15 residues. The V gene's germline CDR1 is SGHRS and CDR2 YFSETQ. Trimming cost V 3 bases and J 8 bases; bases outside gene matches: 11. The DNA of the CDR3 is TGCGCCAGCAGCTATGCTACCGGGACAGGGTTAGGCTACACCTTC. Its translation is CASSYATGTGLGYTF.

The V and J genes are TRBV19 and TRBJ1-2, with TRBD1 as a possible D gene (5 bases). Trimming took 7 bases from V and 1 from J, leaving 19 bases between them. The CDR3 has 16 residues. Germline V gene lookup returns CDR1 LNHDA and CDR2 SQIVND (reference sequence). CDR3 in DNA: TGTGCCAGTACCCTCGTTTGGGGCAGAGATAACTATGGCTACACCTTC. This encodes CASTLVWGRDNYGYTF. Together with reference TRBV19 and TRBJ1-2, the CDR3 gives the full variable domain: DGGITQSPKYLFRKEGQNVTLSCEQNLNHDAMYWYRQDPGQGLRLIYYSQIVNDFQKGDIAEGYSVSREKKESFPLTVTSAQKNPTAFYLCASTLVWGRDNYGYTFGSGTRLTVV.

The CDR3 DNA follows: TGTGCCAGCAGCTTAGATGGCTTGAATACGCAGTATTTT. Translated: CASSLDGLNTQYF. This chain links TRBV7-2 with TRBJ2-3; D not resolved. V was cut by 1 base and J by 7 bases, with 9 bases left in between. The CDR3 loop spans 13 amino acids. In germline, CDR1 is SGHTA, CDR2 FQGNSA.

The chain links TRBV19 to TRBJ2-3, with 7 bases lining up with TRBD1. The CDR3 covers 16 residues. The germline gives CDR1 LNHDA, CDR2 SQIVND (reference sequence). With V trimmed by 5 bases and J by 3 bases, 11 bases remained unmatched. The DNA of the CDR3 is TGTGCCAGTAGTTACCTCGGACAGGTCGCGACAGATACGCAGTATTTT. It specifies CASSYLGQVATDTQYF.

This chain links TRBV28 with TRBJ2-7, with D uncertain. The CDR3 length is 11 residues. Germline V CDR1 and CDR2: MDHEN, SYDVKM. The V gene lost 6 bases and the J gene lost 3 bases, with 6 bases spanning the gap. The CDR3 DNA is TGTGCCAGCAGGCAGGACTACGAGCAGTACTTC. Translation gives CASRQDYEQYF.

The chain couples TRBV4-2 to TRBJ2-7; 7 bases line up with TRBD2. The CDR3 is 17 residues long. V trimming: 2 bases; J trimming: 6 bases; junction bases outside the gene matches: 16. In germline, CDR1 is LGHNA, CDR2 YNFKEQ. CDR3 residues: CASSQPVGAGVEREQYF. CDR3 in DNA: TGTGCCAGCAGCCAACCCGTTGGGGCGGGAGTAGAACGCGAGCAGTACTTC.

The chain is built from TRBV5-6 and TRBJ2-7, with 10 positions matching TRBD1. V lost 4 bases, J lost 1 base, and 11 bases stayed unmatched. The CDR3 is 17 residues long. Germline V gene lookup returns CDR1 SGHDT and CDR2 YYEEEE. The CDR3 coding sequence is TGTGCCAGCAGCAGCCCCCTGGGGACAGGGGTTTCCTACGAGCAGTACTTC. Encoded protein: CASSSPLGTGVSYEQYF.

The chain employs TRBV27 and TRBJ2-1; D is ambiguous. The CDR3 covers 14 residues. In germline, CDR1 is MNHEY, CDR2 SMNVEV (reference sequence). Trimming left V 3 bases short and J 12 bases short, with 18 bases between. Here the CDR3 DNA reads TGTGCCAGCAGTTTTCTCGGCGCGGCCACGGGGCAGTTCTTC. Protein: CASSFLGAATGQFF.